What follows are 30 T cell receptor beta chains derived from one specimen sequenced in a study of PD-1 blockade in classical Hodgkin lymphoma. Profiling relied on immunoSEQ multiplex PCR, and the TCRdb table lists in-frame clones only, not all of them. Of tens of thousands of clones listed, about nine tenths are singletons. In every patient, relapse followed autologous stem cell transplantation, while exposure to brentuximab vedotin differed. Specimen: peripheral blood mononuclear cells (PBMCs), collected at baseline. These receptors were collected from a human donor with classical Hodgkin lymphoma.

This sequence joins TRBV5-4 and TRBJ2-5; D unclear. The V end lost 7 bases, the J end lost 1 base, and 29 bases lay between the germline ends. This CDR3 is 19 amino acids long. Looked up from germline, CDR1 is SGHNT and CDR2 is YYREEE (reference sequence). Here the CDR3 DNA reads TGTGCCAGCTCCCCCCGCATGGTTCAGCCGAATGAAGTCCAAGAGACCCAGTACTTC. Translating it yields CASSPRMVQPNEVQETQYF.

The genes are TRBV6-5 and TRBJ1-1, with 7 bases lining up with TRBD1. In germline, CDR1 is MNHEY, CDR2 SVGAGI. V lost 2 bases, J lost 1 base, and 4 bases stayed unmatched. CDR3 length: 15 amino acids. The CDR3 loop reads CASSYASGGNTEAFF. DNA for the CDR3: TGTGCCAGCAGTTACGCGTCAGGGGGGAACACTGAAGCTTTCTTT.

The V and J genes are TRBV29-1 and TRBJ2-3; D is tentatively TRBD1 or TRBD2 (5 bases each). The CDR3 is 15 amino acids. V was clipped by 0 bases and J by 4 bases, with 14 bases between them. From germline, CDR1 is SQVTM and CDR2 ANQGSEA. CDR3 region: CSVEEPGPPADTQYF. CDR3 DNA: TGCAGCGTTGAAGAACCGGGACCCCCGGCAGATACGCAGTATTTT.

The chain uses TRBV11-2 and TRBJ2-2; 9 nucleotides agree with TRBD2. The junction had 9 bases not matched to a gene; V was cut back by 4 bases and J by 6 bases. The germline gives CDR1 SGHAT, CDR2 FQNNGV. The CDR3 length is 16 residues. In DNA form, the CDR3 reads TGTGCCAGCAGCTCCACCCGCGGGAGGGCCTCCGGGGAGCTGTTTTTT. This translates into CASSSTRGRASGELFF. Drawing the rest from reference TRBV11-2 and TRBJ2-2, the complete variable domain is EAGVAQSPRYKIIEKRQSVAFWCNPISGHATLYWYQQILGQGPKLLIQFQNNGVVDDSQLPKDRFSAERLKGVDSTLKIQPAKLEDSAVYLCASSSTRGRASGELFFGEGSRLTVL.

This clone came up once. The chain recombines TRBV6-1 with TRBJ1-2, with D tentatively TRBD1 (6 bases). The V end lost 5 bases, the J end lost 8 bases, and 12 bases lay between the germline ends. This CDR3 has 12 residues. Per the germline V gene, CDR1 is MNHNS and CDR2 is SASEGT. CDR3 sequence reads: CASSIGGRGYTF. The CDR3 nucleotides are TGTGCCAGCAGTATTGGGGGGCGAGGCTACACCTTC.

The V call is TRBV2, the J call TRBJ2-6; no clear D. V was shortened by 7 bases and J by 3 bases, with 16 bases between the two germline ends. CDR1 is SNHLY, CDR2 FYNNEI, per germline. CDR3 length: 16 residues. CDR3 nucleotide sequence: TGTGCCAGCATCGGAGACGCAAGCTTTGGGGCCAACGTCCTGACTTTC. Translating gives CASIGDASFGANVLTF.

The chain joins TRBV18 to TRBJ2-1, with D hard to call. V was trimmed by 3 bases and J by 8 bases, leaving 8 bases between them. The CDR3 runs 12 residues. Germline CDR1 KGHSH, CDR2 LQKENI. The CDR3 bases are TGTGCCAGCTCACCGGTGAGGTATGAGCAGTTCTTC. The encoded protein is CASSPVRYEQFF.

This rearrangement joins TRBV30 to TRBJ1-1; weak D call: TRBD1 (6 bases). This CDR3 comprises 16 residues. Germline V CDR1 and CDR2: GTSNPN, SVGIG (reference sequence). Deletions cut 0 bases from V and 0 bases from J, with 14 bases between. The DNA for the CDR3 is TGTGCCTGGAGTGTAATCGTGCGGGGGCTGAACACTGAAGCTTTCTTT. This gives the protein CAWSVIVRGLNTEAFF. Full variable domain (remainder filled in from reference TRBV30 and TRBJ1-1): SQTIHQWPATLVQPVGSPLSLECTVEGTSNPNLYWYRQAAGRGLQLLFYSVGIGQISSEVPQNLSASRPQDRQFILSSKKLLLSDSGFYLCAWSVIVRGLNTEAFFGQGTRLTVV.

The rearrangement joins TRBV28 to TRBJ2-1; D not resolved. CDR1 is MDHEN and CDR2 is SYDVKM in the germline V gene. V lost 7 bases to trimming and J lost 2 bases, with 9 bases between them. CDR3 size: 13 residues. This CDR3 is CASTGPTYNEQFF. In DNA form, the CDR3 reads TGTGCCAGCACCGGGCCCACCTACAATGAGCAGTTCTTC. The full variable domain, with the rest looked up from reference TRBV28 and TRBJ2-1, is DVKVTQSSRYLVKRTGEKVFLECVQDMDHENMFWYRQDPGLGLRLIYFSYDVKMKEKGDIPEGYSVSREKKERFSLILESASTNQTSMYLCASTGPTYNEQFFGPGTRLTVL.

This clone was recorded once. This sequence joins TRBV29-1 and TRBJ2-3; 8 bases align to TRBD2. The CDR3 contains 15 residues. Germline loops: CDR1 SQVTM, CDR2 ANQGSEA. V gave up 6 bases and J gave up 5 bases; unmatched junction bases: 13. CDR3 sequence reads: CSVEKPAGDLDTQYF. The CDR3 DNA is TGCAGCGTCGAAAAGCCAGCGGGAGATCTAGATACGCAGTATTTT.

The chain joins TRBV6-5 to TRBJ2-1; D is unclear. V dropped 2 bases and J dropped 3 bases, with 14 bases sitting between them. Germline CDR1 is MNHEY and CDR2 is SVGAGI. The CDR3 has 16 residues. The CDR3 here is CASSYDLSALYNEQFF. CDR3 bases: TGTGCCAGCAGTTACGACCTCTCAGCGCTCTACAATGAGCAGTTCTTC.

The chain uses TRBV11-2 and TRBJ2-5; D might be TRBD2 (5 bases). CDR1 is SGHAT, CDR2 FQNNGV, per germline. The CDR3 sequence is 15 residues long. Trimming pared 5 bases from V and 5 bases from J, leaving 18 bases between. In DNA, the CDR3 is TGTGCCAGCAGCCCCGGCGGCAGCGGAATCGAGACCCAGTACTTC. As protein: CASSPGGSGIETQYF.

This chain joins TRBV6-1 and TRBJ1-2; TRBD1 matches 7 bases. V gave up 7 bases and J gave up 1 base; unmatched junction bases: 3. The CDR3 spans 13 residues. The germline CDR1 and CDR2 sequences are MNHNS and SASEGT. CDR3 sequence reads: CASTGTVNYGYTF. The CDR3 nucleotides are TGTGCCAGCACCGGGACAGTTAACTATGGCTACACCTTC.

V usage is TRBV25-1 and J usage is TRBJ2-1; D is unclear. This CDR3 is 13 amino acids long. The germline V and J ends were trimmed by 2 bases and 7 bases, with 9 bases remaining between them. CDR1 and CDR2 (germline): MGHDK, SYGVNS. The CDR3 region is CASSELRWNEQFF. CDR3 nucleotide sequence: TGTGCCAGCAGTGAACTGCGATGGAATGAGCAGTTCTTC. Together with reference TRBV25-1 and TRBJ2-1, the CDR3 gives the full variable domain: EADIYQTPRYLVIGTGKKITLECSQTMGHDKMYWYQQDPGMELHLIHYSYGVNSTEKGDLSSESTVSRIRTEHFPLTLESARPSHTSQYLCASSELRWNEQFFGPGTRLTVL.

The CDR3 loop is CASSIPRADYGYTF. DNA of the CDR3: TGTGCCAGTAGTATTCCGAGGGCGGACTATGGCTACACCTTC. The J gene is TRBJ1-2, the V gene TRBV19; D remains ambiguous. V was cut by 3 bases and J by 3 bases, with 11 bases left in between. The CDR3 runs 14 residues. Germline V gene lookup returns CDR1 LNHDA and CDR2 SQIVND (reference sequence).

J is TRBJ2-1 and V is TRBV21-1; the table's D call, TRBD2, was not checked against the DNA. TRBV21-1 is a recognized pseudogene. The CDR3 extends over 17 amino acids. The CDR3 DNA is TGTGCCAGCAGCAGCTGGACTAGCGGGAGGGCTTGCAATGAGCAGTTCTTC. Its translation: CASSSWTSGRACNEQFF.

The CDR3: CASSLGTGEYGYTF. In nucleotides, the CDR3 is TGTGCCAGCAGCTTAGGGACAGGGGAGTATGGCTACACCTTC. This chain joins TRBV13 and TRBJ1-2; 8 nucleotides match TRBD1. Germline V CDR1 and CDR2: PRHDT, FYEKMQ (reference sequence). The CDR3 consists of 14 residues. The V and J ends lost 0 bases and 5 bases, in that order; junction bases with no gene match: 2.

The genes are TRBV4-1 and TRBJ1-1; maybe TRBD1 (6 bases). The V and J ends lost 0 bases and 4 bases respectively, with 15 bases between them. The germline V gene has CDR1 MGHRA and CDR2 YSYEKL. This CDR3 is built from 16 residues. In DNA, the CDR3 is TGCGCCAGCAGCCAAGATGGGGGCAGGGTGTTCACTGAAGCTTTCTTT. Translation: CASSQDGGRVFTEAFF.

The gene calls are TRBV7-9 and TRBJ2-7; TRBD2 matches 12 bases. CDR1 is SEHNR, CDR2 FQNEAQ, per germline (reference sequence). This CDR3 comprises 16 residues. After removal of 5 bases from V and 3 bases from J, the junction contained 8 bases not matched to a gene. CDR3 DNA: TGTGCCAGCAGCCCCCGGACTAGCGGGAAGAGCTACGAGCAGTACTTC. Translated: CASSPRTSGKSYEQYF. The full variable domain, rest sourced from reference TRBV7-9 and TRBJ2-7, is DTGVSQNPRHKITKRGQNVTFRCDPISEHNRLYWYRQTLGQGPEFLTYFQNEAQLEKSRLLSDRFSAERPKGSFSTLEIQRTEQGDSAMYLCASSPRTSGKSYEQYFGPGTRLTVT.

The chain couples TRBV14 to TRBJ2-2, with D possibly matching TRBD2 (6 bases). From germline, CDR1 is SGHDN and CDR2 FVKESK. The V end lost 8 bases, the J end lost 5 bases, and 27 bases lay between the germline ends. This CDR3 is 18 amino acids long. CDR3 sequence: CASRKTNIAGDFTGELFF. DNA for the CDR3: TGTGCCAGCCGTAAAACAAATATAGCCGGGGACTTTACCGGGGAGCTGTTTTTT.

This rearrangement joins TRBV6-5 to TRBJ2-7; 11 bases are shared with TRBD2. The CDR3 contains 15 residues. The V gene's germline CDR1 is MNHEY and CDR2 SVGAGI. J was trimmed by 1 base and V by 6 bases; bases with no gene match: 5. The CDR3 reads CASSLGTSGSYEQYF. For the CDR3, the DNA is TGTGCCAGCAGCCTCGGGACTAGCGGATCCTACGAGCAGTACTTC.

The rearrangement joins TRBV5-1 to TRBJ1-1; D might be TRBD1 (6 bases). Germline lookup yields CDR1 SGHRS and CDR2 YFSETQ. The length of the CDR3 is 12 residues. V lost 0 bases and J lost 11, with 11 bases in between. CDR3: CASSLEGRGAFF. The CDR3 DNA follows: TGCGCCAGCAGCTTGGAAGGAAGGGGGGCTTTCTTT.

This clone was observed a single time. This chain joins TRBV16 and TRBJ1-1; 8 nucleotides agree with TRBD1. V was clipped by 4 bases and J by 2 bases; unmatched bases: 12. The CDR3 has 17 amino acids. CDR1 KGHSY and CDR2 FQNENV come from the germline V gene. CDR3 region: CASSLDRDRNTNTEAFF. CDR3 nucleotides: TGTGCCAGCAGCCTTGACCGGGACAGGAACACAAACACTGAAGCTTTCTTT.

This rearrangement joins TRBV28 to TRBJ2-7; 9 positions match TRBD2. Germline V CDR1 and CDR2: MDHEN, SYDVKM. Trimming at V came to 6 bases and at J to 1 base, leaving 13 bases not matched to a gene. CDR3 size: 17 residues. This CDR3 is CASSRDIRLADSYEQYF. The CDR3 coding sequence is TGTGCCAGCAGCAGGGACATTAGACTAGCGGATTCCTACGAGCAGTACTTC.

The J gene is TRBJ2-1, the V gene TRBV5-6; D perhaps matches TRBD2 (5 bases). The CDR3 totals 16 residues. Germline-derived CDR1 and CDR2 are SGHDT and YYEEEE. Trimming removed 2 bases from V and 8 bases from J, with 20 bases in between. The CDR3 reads CASSLRVRLSGDEQFF. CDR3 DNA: TGTGCCAGCAGCTTAAGGGTCAGACTCTCCGGGGATGAGCAGTTCTTC.

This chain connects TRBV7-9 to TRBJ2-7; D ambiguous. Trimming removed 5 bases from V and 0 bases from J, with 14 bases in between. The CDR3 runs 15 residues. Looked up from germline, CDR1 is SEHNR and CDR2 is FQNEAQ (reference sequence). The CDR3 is CASSQDPAYSYEQYF. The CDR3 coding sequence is TGTGCCAGCAGCCAGGACCCCGCGTACTCCTACGAGCAGTACTTC.

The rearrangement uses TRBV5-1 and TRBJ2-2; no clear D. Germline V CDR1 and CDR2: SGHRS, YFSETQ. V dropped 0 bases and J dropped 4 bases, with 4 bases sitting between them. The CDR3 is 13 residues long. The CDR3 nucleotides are TGCGCCAGCAGCTTGGAGCCCACCGGGGAGCTGTTTTTT. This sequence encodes CASSLEPTGELFF.

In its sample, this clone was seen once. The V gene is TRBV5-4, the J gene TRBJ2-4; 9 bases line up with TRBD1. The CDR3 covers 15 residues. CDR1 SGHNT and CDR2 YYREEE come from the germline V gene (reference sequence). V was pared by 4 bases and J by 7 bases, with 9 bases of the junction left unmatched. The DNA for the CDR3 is TGTGCCAGCAGCCTGCCCGGGGGGACAGGGAACATTCAGTACTTC. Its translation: CASSLPGGTGNIQYF.

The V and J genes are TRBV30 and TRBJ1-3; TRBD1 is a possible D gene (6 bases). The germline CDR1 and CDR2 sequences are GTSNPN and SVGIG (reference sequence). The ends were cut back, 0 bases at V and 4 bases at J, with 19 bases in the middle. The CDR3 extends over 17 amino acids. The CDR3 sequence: CAWSVSVMRTVGNTIYF. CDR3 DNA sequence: TGTGCCTGGAGTGTGAGTGTTATGAGGACAGTAGGAAACACCATATATTTT.

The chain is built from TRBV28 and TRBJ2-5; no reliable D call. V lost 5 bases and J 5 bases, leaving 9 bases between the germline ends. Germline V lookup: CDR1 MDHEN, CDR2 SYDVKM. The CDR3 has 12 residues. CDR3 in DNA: TGTGCCAGCAGTCCACCGTGGGAGACCCAGTACTTC. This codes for CASSPPWETQYF.